The TCR beta chain under discussion was sequenced for a study of T-cell memory formation after mild COVID-19. Study-level findings and limits: The finding that pre-infection memory included some responding clones suggested that cross-reactive memory joined. The CD4+ clones that contracted clustered mainly within CM and EM, and the CD8+ clones concentrated in EMRA. Day 15 to 85 contractors were CD4/CD8 balanced; later expanders leaned CD4+.

Looked up from germline, CDR1 is GTSNPN and CDR2 is SVGIG (reference sequence). The CDR3 consists of 13 residues. The germline V and J ends were trimmed by 0 bases and 5 bases, with 8 bases remaining between them. Turning to this clonotype: Its antigen is not known.

The TCR alpha and TCR beta cDNA libraries, bearing sample barcodes and UMIs, were generated by 5'RACE using constant-segment primers. TCRdb recomputed calls from the 5' RACE reads with MiXCR, one row per CDR3 protein. The table has 500,000 to 550,000 distinct CDR3 sequences, roughly 20% seen once. This TCR was sampled from an adult woman who had mild COVID-19 (a few samples of this study predate the infection). Cell type and time point are not known. This chain joins TRBV30 and TRBJ2-1, with D maybe TRBD1 (5 bases). Material: PBMCs or a T cell subset sorted from them (not recorded which). CDR3 region: CAWSVGVHNEQFF. DNA for the CDR3: TGTGCCTGGAGTGTAGGGGTCCACAATGAGCAGTTCTTC.